Listed here are 28 T cell receptor beta chains from one sample, sequenced in a study of blood T cell repertoires in COVID-19 (dated by TCRdb to about 2020). The library relied on the immunoSEQ multiplex PCR assay. As stored in TCRdb, this immuneACCESS dataset retains in-frame rearrangements with V and J assigned. A fraction of the clones does not appear; measured against another copy, unresolved V genes explain less than half of the discrepancy, and the remainder lacks a known reason. Recorded for this sample are approximately 200,000 clones; approximately 80% of them occurred a single time. The ten largest clones take up about 7% of the sample. The source material was PBMCs or T cells enriched from blood (not recorded which). The source is a woman aged 40 to 49 with acute COVID-19.

This clone was counted a single time. The V call is TRBV27, the J call TRBJ2-1; D possibly corresponds to TRBD2 (5 bases). The CDR3 spans 16 residues. V was trimmed by 4 bases and J by 6 bases, leaving 19 bases between them. Germline V gene sequence: CDR1 MNHEY, CDR2 SMNVEV (reference sequence). The CDR3: CASSSEGPRHGNEQFF. In DNA, the CDR3 is TGTGCCAGCAGTTCTGAGGGTCCTCGGCATGGCAATGAGCAGTTCTTC.

This sequence joins TRBV7-3 and TRBJ2-1; TRBD2 aligns across 9 bases. The V gene's germline CDR1 is SGHTA and CDR2 FQGTGA. The CDR3 is 15 amino acids. With V trimmed by 4 bases and J by 7 bases, 8 bases remained unmatched. This chain's CDR3 is CASSYSGRFVNEQFF. Written as DNA, the CDR3 is TGTGCCAGCAGCTACAGCGGGAGGTTCGTGAATGAGCAGTTCTTC.

V is TRBV5-1 and J is TRBJ1-5; a weak D match, TRBD1 (6 bases). V was trimmed by 4 bases and J by 4 bases, leaving 15 bases between them. Germline V gene data show CDR1 as SGHRS and CDR2 as YFSETQ. This CDR3 spans 15 amino acids. The CDR3, as DNA: TGCGCCAGCAGCATTGGGACATCAAATAATCAGCCCCAGCATTTT. The encoded protein is CASSIGTSNNQPQHF.

The V and J genes are TRBV7-3 and TRBJ2-1; 10 bases line up with TRBD2. The V gene's germline CDR1 is SGHTA and CDR2 FQGTGA. V shed 5 bases and J 12 bases; nucleotides not matched to a gene: 13. The CDR3 covers 15 residues. The CDR3 DNA is TGTGCCAGCAGCCCCCAGGGGACTAGCGTCCGAAGGCAGTTCTTC. Its protein is CASSPQGTSVRRQFF.

For this clone: The same CDR3 arises from other DNA sequences in this sample as well. V usage is TRBV9 and J usage is TRBJ1-3; D possibly corresponds to TRBD1 (5 bases). In germline, CDR1 is SGDLS, CDR2 YYNGEE. Trimming cost V 0 bases and J 1 base, with 8 bases left between them. The CDR3 is 15 residues long. CDR3 bases: TGTGCCAGCAGCGTAGTACCAGGGTCTGGAAACACCATATATTTT. Protein product: CASSVVPGSGNTIYF. Together with reference TRBV9 and TRBJ1-3, the CDR3 gives the full variable domain: DSGVTQTPKHLITATGQRVTLRCSPRSGDLSVYWYQQSLDQGLQFLIQYYNGEERAKGNILERFSAQQFPDLHSELNLSSLELGDSALYFCASSVVPGSGNTIYFGEGSWLTVV.

This chain connects TRBV9 to TRBJ1-4; 7 bases agree with TRBD1. The CDR3 has 15 residues. Per germline, CDR1 SGDLS and CDR2 YYNGEE. V lost 4 bases, J lost 0 bases, and 3 bases stayed unmatched. The chain's CDR3 is CASSLRGSTNEKLFF. The DNA for the CDR3 is TGTGCCAGCAGCCTCAGGGGGTCAACTAATGAAAAACTGTTTTTT.

This clone was seen just once. V gene TRBV3-1 (or the pseudogene TRBV3-2) combines with J gene TRBJ2-3; 7 bases line up with TRBD1. The length of the CDR3 is 15 residues. V trimming: 4 bases; J trimming: 8 bases; junction bases outside the gene matches: 12. The germline CDR1 and CDR2 sequences are LGHDT and YNNKEL (reference sequence). CDR3 coding DNA: TGTGCCAGCAGCCCCAGGACAGGAGGAAAGGGTACGCAGTATTTT. Translating it yields CASSPRTGGKGTQYF.

The chain recombines TRBV18 with TRBJ1-2; 7 bases align to TRBD1. CDR3 size: 13 residues. Trimming at V came to 2 bases and at J to 3 bases, leaving 0 bases not matched to a gene. Germline V gene lookup returns CDR1 KGHSH and CDR2 LQKENI. CDR3 nucleotides: TGTGCCAGCTCACCAGGGACAGACTATGGCTACACCTTC. This sequence encodes CASSPGTDYGYTF. Based on the CDR3 plus reference TRBV18 and TRBJ1-2, the full variable domain is NAGVMQNPRHLVRRRGQEARLRCSPMKGHSHVYWYRQLPEEGLKFMVYLQKENIIDESGMPKERFSAEFPKEGPSILRIQQVVRGDSAAYFCASSPGTDYGYTFGSGTRLTVV.

The gene calls are TRBV9 and TRBJ1-4; TRBD1 might be the D (5 bases). The germline CDR1 and CDR2 sequences are SGDLS and YYNGEE. Between the trimmed V and J ends, which lost 4 bases and 8 bases, there was a span of 12 bases. The CDR3 contains 13 residues. Here the CDR3 DNA reads TGTGCCAGCAGCCTGGGCGGGGGGGAAAAACTGTTTTTT. Translating it yields CASSLGGGEKLFF. The full variable domain, in which reference TRBV9 and TRBJ1-4 provide the parts outside the CDR3, is DSGVTQTPKHLITATGQRVTLRCSPRSGDLSVYWYQQSLDQGLQFLIQYYNGEERAKGNILERFSAQQFPDLHSELNLSSLELGDSALYFCASSLGGGEKLFFGSGTQLSVL.

The J gene is TRBJ2-1, the V gene TRBV19; tentatively, D is TRBD2 (6 bases). This CDR3 comprises 16 residues. From germline, CDR1 is LNHDA and CDR2 SQIVND (reference sequence). The V gene lost 6 bases and the J gene lost 4 bases, with 19 bases spanning the gap. Written as DNA, the CDR3 is TGTGCCAGTAGACCTTCGAGGAGCGGGTATTACAATGAGCAGTTCTTC. This sequence encodes CASRPSRSGYYNEQFF.

The rearrangement links TRBV5-1 to TRBJ2-5; a possible D gene is TRBD2 (7 bases). The length of the CDR3 is 16 residues. CDR1 SGHRS and CDR2 YFSETQ come from the germline V gene. V was cut by 3 bases and J by 1 base, with 16 bases left in between. In DNA form, the CDR3 reads TGCGCCAGCAGCTCGGTGAGCGGGACATTCCAAGAGACCCAGTACTTC. Translated: CASSSVSGTFQETQYF.

CDR3 amino acids: CASSVAQGHSYEQYF. DNA for the CDR3: TGTGCCAGCAGCGTCGCGCAGGGCCACTCCTACGAGCAGTACTTC. The gene calls are TRBV11-3 and TRBJ2-7; D is perhaps TRBD1 (5 bases). Germline-derived CDR1 and CDR2 are SGHNT and YENEEA. The CDR3 length is 15 residues. V was shortened by 5 bases and J by 0 bases, with 14 bases between the two germline ends.

The chain combines TRBV3-1 (or the pseudogene TRBV3-2) with TRBJ2-3; 8 bases are shared with TRBD2. V gave up 3 bases and J gave up 1 base; unmatched junction bases: 3. The CDR3 runs to 15 residues. Germline V lookup: CDR1 LGHDT, CDR2 YNNKEL (reference sequence). Here the CDR3 reads CASSQPGLGTDTQYF. Written as DNA, the CDR3 is TGTGCCAGCAGCCAGCCGGGACTAGGCACAGATACGCAGTATTTT.

The genes are TRBV5-4 and TRBJ1-6; 9 bases line up with TRBD1. The trim removed 1 base at V and 10 bases at J, leaving 6 bases unmatched. CDR3 length: 15 residues. The V gene's germline CDR1 is SGHNT and CDR2 YYREEE (reference sequence). CDR3 protein: CASSLPTGGGSPLHF. DNA of the CDR3: TGTGCCAGCAGCTTGCCGACAGGGGGTGGCTCACCCCTCCACTTT.

V and J are TRBV9 and TRBJ2-7; D possibly corresponds to TRBD1 (6 bases). The CDR3 totals 14 residues. The germline V gene encodes CDR1 SGDLS and CDR2 YYNGEE. The V end lost 0 bases, the J end lost 6 bases, and 13 bases lay between the germline ends. CDR3 amino acids: CASSVGTGSGEQYF. The CDR3 DNA is TGTGCCAGCAGCGTAGGCACAGGGTCGGGCGAGCAGTACTTC.

V and J are TRBV18 and TRBJ2-1; weak D call: TRBD1 (6 bases). The CDR3 runs 16 residues. Germline V gives CDR1 KGHSH, CDR2 LQKENI. The V and J ends lost 2 bases and 0 bases respectively, with 11 bases between them. The CDR3 bases are TGTGCCAGCTCACCATGGCAGGGGAGCTCCTACAATGAGCAGTTCTTC. This gives the protein CASSPWQGSSYNEQFF.

The chain carries TRBV7-2 and TRBJ1-1; D not certain. V was pared by 5 bases and J by 1 base, with 11 bases between. CDR3 length equals 14 residues. Germline loops: CDR1 SGHTA, CDR2 FQGNSA. The CDR3 loop is CASSVSRGNTEAFF. The DNA for the CDR3 is TGTGCCAGCAGCGTCAGCCGGGGGAACACTGAAGCTTTCTTT.

The chain carries TRBV19 and TRBJ1-5, with TRBD1 identical over 8 bases. The junction had 12 bases not matched to a gene; V was cut back by 5 bases and J by 0 bases. From germline, CDR1 is LNHDA and CDR2 SQIVND (reference sequence). The CDR3 has 18 residues. CDR3 residues: CASSRPGGSQYSNQPQHF. CDR3 coding DNA: TGTGCCAGTAGTCGGCCAGGGGGCTCCCAGTATAGCAATCAGCCCCAGCATTTT. Variable domain in full (rest from reference TRBV19 and TRBJ1-5): DGGITQSPKYLFRKEGQNVTLSCEQNLNHDAMYWYRQDPGQGLRLIYYSQIVNDFQKGDIAEGYSVSREKKESFPLTVTSAQKNPTAFYLCASSRPGGSQYSNQPQHFGDGTRLSIL.

The chain couples TRBV6-2 or TRBV6-3 to TRBJ2-2; the match to TRBD1 covers 7 bases. V gave up 3 bases and J gave up 7 bases; unmatched junction bases: 11. Germline V lookup: CDR1 MNHEY, CDR2 SVGEGT. The CDR3 is 16 residues long. CDR3 in DNA: TGTGCCAGCAGTTATCCCGGCCAGGGGGTCGACGGGGAGCTGTTTTTT. This gives the protein CASSYPGQGVDGELFF.

This clone was found a few times. The chain recombines TRBV5-6 with TRBJ1-1; perhaps TRBD1 as D (5 bases). Trimming shortened V by 4 bases and J by 0 bases, and 19 bases separated the two germline ends. Germline V gene sequence: CDR1 SGHDT, CDR2 YYEEEE. CDR3 length equals 17 residues. The CDR3 sequence: CASSQNLMTAMNTEAFF. The DNA for the CDR3 is TGTGCCAGCAGCCAAAATCTAATGACAGCTATGAACACTGAAGCTTTCTTT.

The chain is built from TRBV11-2 and TRBJ2-5; the match to TRBD1 covers 8 bases. Trimming cost V 0 bases and J 5 bases; bases outside gene matches: 14. Germline V gene sequence: CDR1 SGHAT, CDR2 FQNNGV. There are 18 residues in the CDR3. Written as DNA, the CDR3 is TGTGCCAGCAGCTTAGATTTGGGACAGGCTTTCCTGAGGGAGACCCAGTACTTC. Its protein is CASSLDLGQAFLRETQYF.

The chain links TRBV6-5 to TRBJ2-1; 9 positions match TRBD1. V was clipped by 6 bases and J by 6 bases; unmatched bases: 6. CDR1 MNHEY and CDR2 SVGAGI come from the germline V gene. This CDR3 spans 14 amino acids. The CDR3 DNA follows: TGTGCCAGCAGGGGGACAGGGTCTACCAATGAGCAGTTCTTC. Protein product: CASRGTGSTNEQFF.

In this sample, this clone turned up a few times. This sequence joins TRBV5-1 and TRBJ2-7; unclear D gene. Trimming removed 4 bases at V and 3 bases at J, with 8 bases between. CDR1 is SGHRS, CDR2 YFSETQ, per germline. This CDR3 contains 12 residues. CDR3 bases: TGCGCCAGCAGCCTGGACGGCTACGAGCAGTACTTC. Protein: CASSLDGYEQYF.

The chain employs TRBV9 and TRBJ1-1; D is uncertain. Trimming took off 7 bases at V and 4 bases at J, with 14 bases between the two ends. There are 13 residues in the CDR3. CDR1 is SGDLS and CDR2 is YYNGEE in the germline V gene. CDR3 nucleotide sequence: TGTGCCAGCCAGAGGTTATGGAGCACTGAAGCTTTCTTT. Translating it yields CASQRLWSTEAFF. The whole variable domain, filled in from reference TRBV9 and TRBJ1-1, reads DSGVTQTPKHLITATGQRVTLRCSPRSGDLSVYWYQQSLDQGLQFLIQYYNGEERAKGNILERFSAQQFPDLHSELNLSSLELGDSALYFCASQRLWSTEAFFGQGTRLTVV.

This sequence joins TRBV6-5 and TRBJ2-7; no clear D gene. V was shortened by 9 bases and J by 2 bases, with 14 bases between the two germline ends. Germline V CDR1 and CDR2: MNHEY, SVGAGI. This CDR3 has 13 amino acids. The CDR3 nucleotides are TGTGCCAGTATCGCGTTTTCACCCTACGAGCAGTACTTC. Translation gives CASIAFSPYEQYF.

CDR3 nucleotide sequence: TGTGCCAGCAGCACACGGGGGCCTACTCGGACAGGGCCCGATACGCAGTATTTT. Amino acids: CASSTRGPTRTGPDTQYF. This chain links TRBV9 with TRBJ2-3; the match to TRBD1 covers 8 bases. V trimming: 4 bases; J trimming: 6 bases; junction bases outside the gene matches: 19. The CDR3 consists of 18 residues. Germline V gene sequence: CDR1 SGDLS, CDR2 YYNGEE. The variable domain in full, with the rest retrieved from reference TRBV9 and TRBJ2-3, is DSGVTQTPKHLITATGQRVTLRCSPRSGDLSVYWYQQSLDQGLQFLIQYYNGEERAKGNILERFSAQQFPDLHSELNLSSLELGDSALYFCASSTRGPTRTGPDTQYFGPGTRLTVL.

In its sample, this clone was seen once. The CDR3 sequence: CASSLVGPQGRTAPLHF. In DNA, the CDR3 is TGTGCCAGCAGCTTAGTAGGCCCCCAGGGTAGAACGGCACCCCTCCACTTT. The chain recombines TRBV11-2 with TRBJ1-6; TRBD1 is a possible D gene (5 bases). Between the trimmed V and J ends, which lost 1 base and 11 bases, there was a span of 21 bases. CDR1 SGHAT and CDR2 FQNNGV come from the germline V gene. The CDR3 contains 17 residues.

The chain carries TRBV19 and TRBJ1-2; 9 bases align to TRBD1. V gave up 7 bases and J gave up 4 bases; unmatched junction bases: 4. The V gene's germline CDR1 is LNHDA and CDR2 SQIVND (reference sequence). This CDR3 is built from 13 residues. The chain's CDR3 is CASTGQGSYGYTF. CDR3 nucleotides: TGTGCCAGTACGGGACAGGGATCCTATGGCTACACCTTC.